Sequencing of this T cell receptor (beta chain) was carried out in a study of cytomegalovirus exposure and HLA in healthy donors. Whole-study results and caveats: Clonal expansion, a later analysis showed, was greater in HLA-associated TCR beta chains than in equally common others.

In this sample, this clone turned up a few times. Its antigen is unidentified. Amplification used 60 Vbeta primers and 13 Jbeta primers. The assay was immunoSEQ multiplex PCR, and TCRdb's table has in-frame clones only and misses some. The repertoire holds some 180,000 clones, with roughly 85% as singletons. The trim removed 10 bases at V and 3 bases at J, leaving 12 bases unmatched. CDR1 and CDR2 (germline): ENHRY, SYGVKD. The CDR3 length is 16 residues. This TCR came from a woman in her twenties or thirties in good health and CMV-seropositive. V and J are TRBV10-3 and TRBJ1-3; 10 bases are a match to TRBD1. The material sequenced was PBMCs. CDR3 sequence reads: CATRTDRGSGGNTIYF. DNA of the CDR3: TGTGCCACGCGGACGGACAGGGGGAGCGGTGGAAACACCATATATTTT.